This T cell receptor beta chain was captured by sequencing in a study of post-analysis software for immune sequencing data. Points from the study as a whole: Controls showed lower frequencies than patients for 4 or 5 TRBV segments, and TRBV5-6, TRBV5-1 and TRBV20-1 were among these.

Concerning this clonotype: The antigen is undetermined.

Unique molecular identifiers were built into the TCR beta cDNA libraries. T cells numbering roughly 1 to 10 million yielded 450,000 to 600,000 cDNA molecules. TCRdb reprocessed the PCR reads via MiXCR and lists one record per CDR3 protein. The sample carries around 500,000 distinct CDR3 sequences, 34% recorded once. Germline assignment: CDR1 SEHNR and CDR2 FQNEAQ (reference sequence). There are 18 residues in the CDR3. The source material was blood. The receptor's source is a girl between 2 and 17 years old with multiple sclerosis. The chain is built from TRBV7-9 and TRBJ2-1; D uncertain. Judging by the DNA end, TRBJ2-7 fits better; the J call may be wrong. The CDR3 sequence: CASSFISGPLSAYNEQYF. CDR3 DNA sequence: TGTGCCAGCAGCTTCATATCTGGGCCCTTAAGCGCCTACAATGAGCAGTACTTC.